One sample yielded the 9 T cell receptor beta chains listed below, sequenced in a study of cytomegalovirus exposure and HLA in healthy donors. The PCR contained 60 Vbeta and 13 Jbeta primers. Some clones are missing from TCRdb's copy, which holds only in-frame ones; the method was immunoSEQ multiplex PCR. The profile covers some 200,000 clones, with more than 60% appearing a single time and 15% taken by the ten largest. The sample comprised PBMCs. These receptors were obtained from a man in his forties in good health and CMV-seronegative.

This chain links TRBV5-1 with TRBJ1-4; D perhaps matches TRBD1 (6 bases). The CDR3 contains 13 residues. Deletions cut 0 bases from V and 9 bases from J, with 9 bases between. Germline CDR1 and CDR2: SGHRS and YFSETQ. CDR3 nucleotide sequence: TGCGCCAGCAGCTTGGACAGGGCGCAAAAACTGTTTTTT. It encodes CASSLDRAQKLFF.

The rearrangement links TRBV5-1 to TRBJ1-4, with D unclear. Germline lookup yields CDR1 SGHRS and CDR2 YFSETQ. The V and J ends lost 5 bases and 0 bases respectively, with 11 bases between them. This CDR3 spans 15 amino acids. The CDR3 loop is CASSPLSTTNEKLFF. CDR3 sequence (DNA): TGCGCCAGCAGTCCATTGAGCACAACTAATGAAAAACTGTTTTTT.

This rearrangement joins TRBV13 to TRBJ2-2; D is possibly TRBD1 (5 bases). The CDR3 extends over 13 amino acids. Per the germline V gene, CDR1 is PRHDT and CDR2 is FYEKMQ (reference sequence). The V gene lost 3 bases and the J gene lost 7 bases, with 9 bases spanning the gap. This CDR3 reads CASSLDTNGELFF. As DNA, the CDR3 is TGTGCCAGCAGCTTGGACACTAACGGGGAGCTGTTTTTT.

The chain carries TRBV7-9 and TRBJ1-1, with D perhaps TRBD1 (6 bases). V was clipped by 5 bases and J by 0 bases, with 13 bases between them. Germline CDR1 and CDR2: SEHNR and FQNEAQ (reference sequence). CDR3 length: 15 amino acids. The CDR3 sequence: CASSVDSLMNTEAFF. The CDR3 bases are TGTGCCAGCAGCGTGGACAGCCTCATGAACACTGAAGCTTTCTTT.

The chain recombines TRBV5-1 with TRBJ2-1; TRBD2 agrees at 7 bases. Trimming cost V 2 bases and J 7 bases; bases outside gene matches: 6. The CDR3 has 14 residues. Germline lookup yields CDR1 SGHRS and CDR2 YFSETQ. The CDR3 loop is CASSFGRGGNEQFF. In DNA, the CDR3 is TGCGCCAGCAGCTTCGGACGGGGAGGGAATGAGCAGTTCTTC.

Turning to this clone: Mismatch with germline at one junction end may stem from a read error. The rearrangement uses TRBV5-1 and TRBJ2-1; 9 bases match TRBD1. The length of the CDR3 is 18 residues. Germline V gene lookup returns CDR1 SGHRS and CDR2 YFSETQ. CDR3 bases: TGCGCCGGCAGCTTGGCCCTCCAGACAGGGGGTGGCTACAATGAGCAGTTCTTC. It codes for CAGSLALQTGGGYNEQFF.

This clone turned up a few times. The chain is built from TRBV6-1 and TRBJ2-5, with D possibly TRBD2 on 6 matching bases. CDR1 and CDR2 from the germline V gene are MNHNS and SASEGT. The CDR3 sequence is 13 residues long. The V gene lost 7 bases and the J gene lost 5 bases, with 14 bases spanning the gap. The chain's CDR3 is CASTGTWGETQYF. CDR3 DNA: TGTGCCAGCACCGGGACTTGGGGGGAGACCCAGTACTTC.

The chain combines TRBV29-1 with TRBJ2-3; 10 nucleotides agree with TRBD2. The germline V gene has CDR1 SQVTM and CDR2 ANQGSEA. The junction had 5 bases not matched to a gene; V was cut back by 1 base and J by 4 bases. The CDR3 runs to 15 residues. CDR3: CSVEVLAGVADTQYF. Written as DNA, the CDR3 is TGCAGCGTTGAAGTTCTAGCGGGAGTCGCAGATACGCAGTATTTT.

This clone has only a few counts. The V and J genes are TRBV5-4 and TRBJ1-4; no firm D call. Germline CDR1 is SGHNT and CDR2 is YYREEE (reference sequence). V was clipped by 4 bases and J by 8 bases, with 12 bases between them. This CDR3 region has 13 residues. The CDR3 coding sequence is TGTGCCAGCAGCCCGGGTCGTGTCGAAAAACTGTTTTTT. It translates to CASSPGRVEKLFF.